These T cell receptor beta chains were read from a single sample in a study of T-cell reconstitution after alpha-beta-depleted transplantation in children. TCRdb used MiXCR to reprocess the PCR reads, holding one entry per CDR3 protein. Here the sample spans nearly 250,000 distinct CDR3 sequences, under 9.5% being singletons. This sample comprised PBMCs, mostly from graft donor cells, obtained 180 days after TCRalphabeta/CD19-depleted stem cell transplant. The receptors were sampled from a male patient between 5 and 17 years old who had a stem cell transplant for acute lymphoblastic leukemia, so the T cells may come from the graft donor. CDR3s include the opening cysteine and the closing phenylalanine or tryptophan. A D gene is named only where the DNA matches it firmly. For some rows the clone size is stated as once, few or many, or as a class when expanded; others skip it.

size: few
D: TRBD1
J: TRBJ2-3
V: TRBV28
CDR3: CASSSDRVNADTQYF
DNA: TGTGCCAGCAGTTCCGACAGGGTAAATGCAGATACGCAGTATTTT

size: many
D: -
J: TRBJ1-1
V: TRBV28
CDR3: CASSFGARNYFF
DNA: TGTGCCAGCAGTTTTGGGGCCAGGAATTATTTCTTT

size: many
D: -
J: TRBJ2-7
V: TRBV24-1
CDR3: CASWVEGMDYEQYF
DNA: TGTGCCAGTTGGGTAGAGGGAATGGACTACGAGCAGTACTTC

size: many
D: -
J: TRBJ2-2
V: TRBV20-1
CDR3: CSARGEQNTGELFF
DNA: TGCAGTGCTAGAGGGGAACAGAACACCGGGGAGCTGTTTTTT

size: -
D: -
J: TRBJ2-3
V: TRBV18
CDR3: CASSPTRDSTDTQYF
DNA: TGTGCCAGCTCACCCACTCGGGACTCCACAGATACGCAGTATTTT

size: many
D: TRBD2
J: TRBJ2-3
V: TRBV20-1
CDR3: CSARSLTSGVPSTDTQYF
DNA: TGCAGTGCTAGATCCCTGACTAGCGGGGTCCCTAGCACAGATACGCAGTATTTT

size: -
D: TRBD2
J: TRBJ2-1
V: TRBV6-1
CDR3: CASRSGTSGFNEQFF
DNA: TGTGCCAGCAGATCCGGGACTAGCGGATTCAATGAGCAGTTCTTC

size: many
D: -
J: TRBJ2-7
V: TRBV29-1
CDR3: CSVEQGPNEQYF
DNA: TGCAGCGTTGAGCAGGGGCCTAACGAGCAGTACTTC

size: many
D: TRBD2
J: TRBJ2-1
V: TRBV12-3/TRBV12-4
CDR3: CASKFGGAVEQFF
DNA: TGTGCCAGCAAGTTCGGGGGGGCTGTTGAGCAGTTCTTC

size: many
D: TRBD1
J: TRBJ1-1
V: TRBV3-1
CDR3: CASSPDRGSRTEAFF
DNA: TGTGCCAGCAGCCCCGACAGGGGGAGTCGCACTGAAGCTTTCTTT

size: -
D: TRBD1
J: TRBJ1-2
V: TRBV19
CDR3: CASSISFPGQGAFRYGYTF
DNA: TGTGCCAGTAGTATAAGTTTTCCAGGACAGGGGGCGTTTCGGTATGGCTACACCTTC

size: many
D: TRBD2
J: TRBJ2-1
V: TRBV20-1
CDR3: CSARAGERYNEQFF
DNA: TGCAGTGCAAGGGCGGGAGAAAGGTACAATGAGCAGTTCTTC

size: many
D: -
J: TRBJ2-6
V: TRBV6-1
CDR3: CATQHDSGANVLTF
DNA: TGTGCCACTCAACATGACTCTGGGGCCAACGTCCTGACTTTC